This T cell receptor (beta chain) was identified in a study of T cells in Graves' hyperthyroidism and ophthalmopathy. Amplification targeted TCR beta CDR3 regions from RNA transcripts. The TCR CDR3 first-round RT-PCR relied on the HTBI primer set. Via MiXCR, TCRdb re-called the multiplex PCR reads, giving one row per CDR3 protein. The table includes about 260,000 distinct CDR3 sequences, roughly 15% detected once. This clonotype showed up many times. This CDR3 contains 14 residues. Germline V lookup: CDR1 SGHNT, CDR2 YYREEE (reference sequence). V lost 4 bases to trimming and J lost 6 bases; unmatched junction nucleotides: 6.

The chain combines TRBV5-4 with TRBJ1-2; 10 nucleotides agree with TRBD1. This sequence originates from a woman younger than 35 with Graves' ophthalmopathy. Material: blood. The CDR3 region is CASSSRTGGDGYTF. The CDR3 region has the DNA TGTGCCAGCAGCAGTCGGACAGGGGGTGATGGCTACACCTTC.